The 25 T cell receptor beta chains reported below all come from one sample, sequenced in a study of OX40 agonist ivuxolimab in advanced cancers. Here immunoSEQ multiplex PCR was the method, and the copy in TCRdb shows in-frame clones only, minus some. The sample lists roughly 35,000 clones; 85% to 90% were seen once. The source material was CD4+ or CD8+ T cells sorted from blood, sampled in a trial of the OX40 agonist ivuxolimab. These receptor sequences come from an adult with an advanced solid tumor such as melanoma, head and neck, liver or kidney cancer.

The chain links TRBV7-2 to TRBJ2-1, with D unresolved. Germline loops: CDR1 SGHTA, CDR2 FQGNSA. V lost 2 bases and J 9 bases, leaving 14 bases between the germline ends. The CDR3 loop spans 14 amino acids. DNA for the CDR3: TGTGCCAGCAGCTTACGTGTAGTTTCAGGTGAGCAGTTCTTC. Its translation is CASSLRVVSGEQFF.

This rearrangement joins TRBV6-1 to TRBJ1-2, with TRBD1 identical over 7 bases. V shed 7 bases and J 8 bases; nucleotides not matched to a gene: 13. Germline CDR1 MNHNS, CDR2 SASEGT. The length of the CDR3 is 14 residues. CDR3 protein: CASNNGRQGDGYTF. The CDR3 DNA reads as TGTGCCAGCAACAATGGGAGACAGGGTGACGGCTACACCTTC.

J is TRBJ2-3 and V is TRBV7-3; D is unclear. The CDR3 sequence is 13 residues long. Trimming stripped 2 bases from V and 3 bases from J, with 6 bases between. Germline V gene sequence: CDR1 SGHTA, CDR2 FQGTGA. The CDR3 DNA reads TGTGCCAGCAGCTTACCGAGTACAGATACGCAGTATTTT. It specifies CASSLPSTDTQYF.

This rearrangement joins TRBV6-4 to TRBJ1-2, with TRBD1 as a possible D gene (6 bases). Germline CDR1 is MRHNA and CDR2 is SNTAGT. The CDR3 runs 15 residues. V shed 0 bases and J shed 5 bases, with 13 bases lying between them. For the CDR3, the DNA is TGTGCCAGCAGTGACTCGCCCAGGGGAGGGTATGGCTACACCTTC. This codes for CASSDSPRGGYGYTF.

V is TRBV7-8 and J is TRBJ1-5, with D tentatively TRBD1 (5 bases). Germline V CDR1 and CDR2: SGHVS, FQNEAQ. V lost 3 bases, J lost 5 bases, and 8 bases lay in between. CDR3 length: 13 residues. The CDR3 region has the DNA TGTGCCAGCAGCTTCAGGGTCTATCAGCCCCAGCATTTT. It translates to CASSFRVYQPQHF.

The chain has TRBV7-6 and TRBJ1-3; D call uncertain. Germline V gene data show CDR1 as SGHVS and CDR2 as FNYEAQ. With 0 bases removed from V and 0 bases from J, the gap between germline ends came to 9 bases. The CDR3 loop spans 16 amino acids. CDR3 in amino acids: CASSLAQRGSGNTIYF. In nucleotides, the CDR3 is TGTGCCAGCAGCTTAGCACAGCGGGGCTCTGGAAACACCATATATTTT.

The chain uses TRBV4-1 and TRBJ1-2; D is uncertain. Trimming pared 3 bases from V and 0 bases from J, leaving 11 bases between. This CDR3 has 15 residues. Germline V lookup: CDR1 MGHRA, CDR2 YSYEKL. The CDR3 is CASSQFGETNYGYTF. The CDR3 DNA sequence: TGCGCCAGCAGCCAGTTCGGGGAGACTAACTATGGCTACACCTTC.

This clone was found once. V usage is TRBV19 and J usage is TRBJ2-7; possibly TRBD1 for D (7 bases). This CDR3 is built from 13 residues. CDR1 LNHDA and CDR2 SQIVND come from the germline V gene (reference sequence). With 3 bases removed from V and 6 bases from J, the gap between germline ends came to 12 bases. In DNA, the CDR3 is TGTGCCAGTAGTATCGGAGGGGGCAGCGAGCAGTACTTC. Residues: CASSIGGGSEQYF.

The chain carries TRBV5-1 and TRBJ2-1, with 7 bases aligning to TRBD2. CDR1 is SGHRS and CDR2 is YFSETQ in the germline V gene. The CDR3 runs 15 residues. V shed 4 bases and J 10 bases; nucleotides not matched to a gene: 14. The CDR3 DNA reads TGCGCCAGCAGCCTAGGGACTACCCAACCGGTGGAGCAGTTCTTC. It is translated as CASSLGTTQPVEQFF.

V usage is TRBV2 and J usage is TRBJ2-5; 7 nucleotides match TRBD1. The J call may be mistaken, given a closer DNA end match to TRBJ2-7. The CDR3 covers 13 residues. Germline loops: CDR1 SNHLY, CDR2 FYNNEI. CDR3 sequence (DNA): TGTGCCAGCCGACAGGGAGTAGACTACGAGCAGTACTTC. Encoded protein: CASRQGVDYEQYF.

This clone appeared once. The chain's CDR3 is CASGGTPLYNSPLHF. The CDR3 nucleotides are TGTGCCAGCGGCGGGACACCTCTTTATAATTCACCCCTCCACTTT. The rearrangement uses TRBV2 and TRBJ1-6, with D possibly matching TRBD1 (6 bases). V lost 8 bases and J lost 4, with 15 bases in between. The CDR3 consists of 15 residues. Germline-derived CDR1 and CDR2 are SNHLY and FYNNEI.

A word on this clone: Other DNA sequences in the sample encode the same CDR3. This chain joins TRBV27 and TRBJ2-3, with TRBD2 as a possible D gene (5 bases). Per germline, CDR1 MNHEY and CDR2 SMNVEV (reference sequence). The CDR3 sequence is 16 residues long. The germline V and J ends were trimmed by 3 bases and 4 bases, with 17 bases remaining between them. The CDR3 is CASSFAGSKSPDTQYF. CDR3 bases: TGTGCCAGCAGTTTCGCGGGCTCGAAAAGCCCAGATACGCAGTATTTT.

The CDR3: CSVEEGGDTQYF. DNA of the CDR3: TGCAGCGTTGAAGAGGGTGGGGATACGCAGTATTTT. The rearrangement links TRBV29-1 to TRBJ2-3; D is unclear. The CDR3 is 12 residues long. Germline CDR1 and CDR2: SQVTM and ANQGSEA. V gave up 0 bases and J gave up 6 bases, with 7 bases separating them.

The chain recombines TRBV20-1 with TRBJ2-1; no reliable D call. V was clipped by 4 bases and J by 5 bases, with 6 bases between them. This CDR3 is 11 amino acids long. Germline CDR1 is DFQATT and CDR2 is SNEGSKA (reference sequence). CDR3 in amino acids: CSATEHNEQFF. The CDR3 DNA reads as TGCAGTGCTACCGAGCACAATGAGCAGTTCTTC.

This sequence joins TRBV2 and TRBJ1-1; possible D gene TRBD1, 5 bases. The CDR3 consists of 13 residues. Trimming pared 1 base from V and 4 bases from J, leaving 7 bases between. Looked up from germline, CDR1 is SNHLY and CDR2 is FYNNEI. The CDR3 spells CASSEGGGTEAFF. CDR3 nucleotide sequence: TGTGCCAGCAGTGAAGGGGGGGGCACTGAAGCTTTCTTT.

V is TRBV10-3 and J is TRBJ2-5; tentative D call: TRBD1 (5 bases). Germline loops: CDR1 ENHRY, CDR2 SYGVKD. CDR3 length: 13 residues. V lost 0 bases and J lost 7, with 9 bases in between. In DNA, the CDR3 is TGTGCCATCAGTGAGTCGGTGGGGCCGACCCAGTACTTC. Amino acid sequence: CAISESVGPTQYF.

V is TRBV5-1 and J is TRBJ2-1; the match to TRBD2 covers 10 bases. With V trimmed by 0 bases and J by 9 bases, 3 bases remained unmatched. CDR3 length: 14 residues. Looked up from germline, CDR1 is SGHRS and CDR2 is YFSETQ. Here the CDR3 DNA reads TGCGCCAGCAGCTTGGCAGCGGGGGGGCTTGAGCAGTTCTTC. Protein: CASSLAAGGLEQFF.

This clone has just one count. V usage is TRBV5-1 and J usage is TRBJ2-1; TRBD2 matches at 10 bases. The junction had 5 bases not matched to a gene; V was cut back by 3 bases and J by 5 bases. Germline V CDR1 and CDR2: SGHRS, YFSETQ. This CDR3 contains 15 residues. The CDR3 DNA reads TGCGCCAGCAGCTATCTAGCGGGGGTCAACAATGAGCAGTTCTTC. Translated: CASSYLAGVNNEQFF.

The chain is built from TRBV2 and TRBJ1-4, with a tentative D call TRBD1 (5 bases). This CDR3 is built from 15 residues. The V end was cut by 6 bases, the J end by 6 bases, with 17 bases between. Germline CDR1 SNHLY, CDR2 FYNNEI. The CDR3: CASSPAQVADEKLFF. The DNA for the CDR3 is TGTGCCAGCAGCCCTGCACAGGTCGCGGATGAAAAACTGTTTTTT.

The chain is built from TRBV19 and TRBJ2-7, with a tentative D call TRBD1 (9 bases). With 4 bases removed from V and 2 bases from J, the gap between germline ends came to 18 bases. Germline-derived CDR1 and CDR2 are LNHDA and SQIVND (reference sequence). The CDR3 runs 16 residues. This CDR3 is CASSSPGGDRAYEQYF. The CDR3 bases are TGTGCCAGTAGTAGCCCCGGGGGGGACAGGGCCTACGAGCAGTACTTC. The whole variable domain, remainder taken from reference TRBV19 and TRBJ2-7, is DGGITQSPKYLFRKEGQNVTLSCEQNLNHDAMYWYRQDPGQGLRLIYYSQIVNDFQKGDIAEGYSVSREKKESFPLTVTSAQKNPTAFYLCASSSPGGDRAYEQYFGPGTRLTVT.

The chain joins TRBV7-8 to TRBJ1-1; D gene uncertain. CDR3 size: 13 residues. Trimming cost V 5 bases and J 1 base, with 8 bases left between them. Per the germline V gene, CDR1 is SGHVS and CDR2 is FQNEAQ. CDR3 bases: TGTGCCAGCAGCCTTATGAGGAACACTGAAGCTTTCTTT. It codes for CASSLMRNTEAFF.

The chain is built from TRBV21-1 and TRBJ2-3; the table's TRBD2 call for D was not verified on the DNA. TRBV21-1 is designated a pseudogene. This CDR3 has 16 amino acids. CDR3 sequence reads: CASSKASGGYTDTQYF. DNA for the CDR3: TGTGCCAGCAGCAAAGCGAGCGGGGGGTACACAGATACGCAGTATTTT.

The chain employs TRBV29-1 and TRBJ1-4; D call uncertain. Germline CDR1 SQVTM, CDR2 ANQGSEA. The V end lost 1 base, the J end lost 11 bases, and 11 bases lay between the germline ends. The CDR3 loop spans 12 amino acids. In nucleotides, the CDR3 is TGCAGCGTTGAAGGAGGGAAAAGGAAACTGTTTTTT. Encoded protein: CSVEGGKRKLFF.

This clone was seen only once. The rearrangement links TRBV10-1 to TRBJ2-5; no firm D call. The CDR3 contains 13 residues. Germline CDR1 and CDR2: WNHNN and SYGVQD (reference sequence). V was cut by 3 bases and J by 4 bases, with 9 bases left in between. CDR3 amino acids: CASSEDRSETQYF. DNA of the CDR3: TGCGCCAGCAGTGAAGACCGTTCAGAGACCCAGTACTTC.

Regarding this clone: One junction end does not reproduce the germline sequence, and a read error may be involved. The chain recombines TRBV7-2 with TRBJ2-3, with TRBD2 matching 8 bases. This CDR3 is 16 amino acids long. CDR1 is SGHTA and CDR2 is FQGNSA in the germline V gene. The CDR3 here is CASSLSSSGGTETQYF. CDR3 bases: TGTGCCAGCAGCTTAAGTTCGAGCGGGGGCACAGAGACGCAGTATTTT.